This T cell receptor beta chain was identified in a study of OX40 agonist ivuxolimab in advanced cancers. General study findings and limits: The average count of expanded clones was higher among CD8+ T cells than among CD4+. At 0.1 to 3.0 mg/kg and by week 6, clonal expansion occurred in CD4+ and CD8+ blood T cells.

This clone was counted a single time. Its antigen is not identified. TCRdb's table, derived via immunoSEQ multiplex PCR, lists solely in-frame clones and lacks some. The sample holds more than 60,000 clones, about four fifths seen once. V gave up 2 bases and J gave up 2 bases; unmatched junction bases: 0. CDR3 length equals 13 residues. Germline lookup yields CDR1 MNHEY and CDR2 SVGAGI. The chain carries TRBV6-5 and TRBJ2-7; TRBD1 agrees at 7 bases. This sequence originates from an adult with an advanced solid tumor such as melanoma, head and neck, liver or kidney cancer. This specimen consisted of CD4+ or CD8+ T cells sorted from blood, obtained in a trial of the OX40 agonist ivuxolimab. CDR3 DNA sequence: TGTGCCAGCAGTTACGACAGGGCCTACGAGCAGTACTTC. This sequence encodes CASSYDRAYEQYF.